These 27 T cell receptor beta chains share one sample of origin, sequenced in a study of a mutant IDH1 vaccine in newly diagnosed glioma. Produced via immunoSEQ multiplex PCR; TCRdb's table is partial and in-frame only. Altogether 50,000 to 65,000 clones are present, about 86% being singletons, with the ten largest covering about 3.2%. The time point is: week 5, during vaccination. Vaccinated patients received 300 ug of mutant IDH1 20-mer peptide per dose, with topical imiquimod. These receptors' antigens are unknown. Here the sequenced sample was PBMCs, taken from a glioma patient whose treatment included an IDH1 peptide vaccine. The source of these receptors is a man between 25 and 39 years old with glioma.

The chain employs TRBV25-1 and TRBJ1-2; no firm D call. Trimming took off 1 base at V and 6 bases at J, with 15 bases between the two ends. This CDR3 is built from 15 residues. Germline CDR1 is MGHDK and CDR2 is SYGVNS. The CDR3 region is CASSESWKGSDGYTF. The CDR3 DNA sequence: TGTGCCAGCAGTGAATCCTGGAAAGGATCCGATGGCTACACCTTC.

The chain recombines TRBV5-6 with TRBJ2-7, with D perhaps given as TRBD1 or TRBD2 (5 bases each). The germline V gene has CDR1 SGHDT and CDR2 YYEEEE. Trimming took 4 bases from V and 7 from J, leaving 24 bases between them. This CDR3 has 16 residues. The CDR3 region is CASSQPTGGGAYEQYF. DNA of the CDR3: TGTGCCAGCAGCCAACCCACAGGTGGGGGTGCATATGAGCAGTACTTC.

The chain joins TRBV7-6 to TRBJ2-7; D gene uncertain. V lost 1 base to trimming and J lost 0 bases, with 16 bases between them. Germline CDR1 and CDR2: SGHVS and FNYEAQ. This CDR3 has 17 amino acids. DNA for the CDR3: TGTGCCAGCAGCTTAGTAAGCCAGCCTAAGAGCTCCTACGAGCAGTACTTC. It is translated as CASSLVSQPKSSYEQYF.

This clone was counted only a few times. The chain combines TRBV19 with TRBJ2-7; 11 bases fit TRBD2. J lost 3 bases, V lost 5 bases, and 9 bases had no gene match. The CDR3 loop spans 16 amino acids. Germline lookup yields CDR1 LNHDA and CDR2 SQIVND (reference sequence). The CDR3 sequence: CASSPTSSGGHYEQYF. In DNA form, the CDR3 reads TGTGCCAGTAGTCCCACATCTAGCGGGGGGCACTACGAGCAGTACTTC.

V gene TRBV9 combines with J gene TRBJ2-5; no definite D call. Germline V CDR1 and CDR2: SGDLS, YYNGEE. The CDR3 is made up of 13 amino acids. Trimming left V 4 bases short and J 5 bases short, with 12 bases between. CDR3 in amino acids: CASSQDQGETQYF. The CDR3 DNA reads TGTGCCAGCAGCCAGGACCAAGGGGAGACCCAGTACTTC.

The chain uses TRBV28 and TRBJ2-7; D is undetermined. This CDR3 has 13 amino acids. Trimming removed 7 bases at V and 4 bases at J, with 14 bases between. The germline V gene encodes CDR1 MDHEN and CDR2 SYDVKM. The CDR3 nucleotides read TGTGCCAGCATTAATACCGGCGCGTACGAGCAGTACTTC. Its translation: CASINTGAYEQYF.

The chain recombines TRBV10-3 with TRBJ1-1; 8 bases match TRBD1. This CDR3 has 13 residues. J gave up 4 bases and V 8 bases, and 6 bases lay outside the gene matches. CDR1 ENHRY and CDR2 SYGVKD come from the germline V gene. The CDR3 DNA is TGTGCCATCGTGGCAGGGGGCGCCACTGAAGCTTTCTTT. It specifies CAIVAGGATEAFF.

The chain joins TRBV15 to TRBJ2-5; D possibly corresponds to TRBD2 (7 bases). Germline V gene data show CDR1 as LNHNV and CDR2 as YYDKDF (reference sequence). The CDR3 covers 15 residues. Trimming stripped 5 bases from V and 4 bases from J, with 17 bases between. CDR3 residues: CATSRGGAGPETQYF. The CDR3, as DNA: TGTGCCACCAGCCGAGGGGGGGCAGGCCCAGAGACCCAGTACTTC.

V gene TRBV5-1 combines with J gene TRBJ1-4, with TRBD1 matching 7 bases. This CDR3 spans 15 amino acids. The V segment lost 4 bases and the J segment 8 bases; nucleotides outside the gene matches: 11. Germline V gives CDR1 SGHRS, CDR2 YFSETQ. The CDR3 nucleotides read TGCGCCAGCAGCATAGACAGGGTGTCAGGGGAAAAACTGTTTTTT. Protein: CASSIDRVSGEKLFF.

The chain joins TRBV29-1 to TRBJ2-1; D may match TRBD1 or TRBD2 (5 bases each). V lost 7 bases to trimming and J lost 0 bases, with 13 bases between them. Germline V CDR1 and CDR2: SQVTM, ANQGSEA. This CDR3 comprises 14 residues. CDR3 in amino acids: CSGVGEASYNEQFF. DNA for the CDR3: TGCAGCGGGGTGGGGGAAGCCTCCTACAATGAGCAGTTCTTC.

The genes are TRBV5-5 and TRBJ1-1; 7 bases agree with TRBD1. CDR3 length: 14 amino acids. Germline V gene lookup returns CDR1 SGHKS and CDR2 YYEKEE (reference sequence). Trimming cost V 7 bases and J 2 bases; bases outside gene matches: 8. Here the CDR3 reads CASLKTGLNTEAFF. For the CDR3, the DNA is TGTGCCAGCCTTAAGACAGGGCTTAACACTGAAGCTTTCTTT.

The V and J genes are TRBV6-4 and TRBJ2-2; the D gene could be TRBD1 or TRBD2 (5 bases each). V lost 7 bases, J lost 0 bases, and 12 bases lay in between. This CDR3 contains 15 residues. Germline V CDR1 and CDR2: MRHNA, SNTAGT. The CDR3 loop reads CASTPGTSNTGELFF. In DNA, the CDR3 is TGTGCCAGCACACCCGGGACCTCGAACACCGGGGAGCTGTTTTTT.

The CDR3, as DNA: TGTGCCAGCACCGTAGGCCGCCGGGGGTCGAACACTGAAGCTTTCTTT. As protein: CASTVGRRGSNTEAFF. V usage is TRBV7-8 and J usage is TRBJ1-1, with TRBD1 as a possible D gene (5 bases). The CDR3 sequence is 16 residues long. Looked up from germline, CDR1 is SGHVS and CDR2 is FQNEAQ. The V end lost 7 bases, the J end lost 1 base, and 19 bases lay between the germline ends.

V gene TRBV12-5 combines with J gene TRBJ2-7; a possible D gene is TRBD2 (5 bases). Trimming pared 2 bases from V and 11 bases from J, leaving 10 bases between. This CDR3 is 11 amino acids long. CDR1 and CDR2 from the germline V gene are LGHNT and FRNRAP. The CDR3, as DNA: TGTGCTAGTGGTTTGACAGCGGCGGAGTACTTC. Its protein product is CASGLTAAEYF.

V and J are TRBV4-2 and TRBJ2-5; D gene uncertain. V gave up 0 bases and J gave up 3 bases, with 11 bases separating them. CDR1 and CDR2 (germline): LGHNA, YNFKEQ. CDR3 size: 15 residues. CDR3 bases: TGTGCCAGCAGCCAAGAGACTCAAGGTGAAGAGACCCAGTACTTC. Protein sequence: CASSQETQGEETQYF.

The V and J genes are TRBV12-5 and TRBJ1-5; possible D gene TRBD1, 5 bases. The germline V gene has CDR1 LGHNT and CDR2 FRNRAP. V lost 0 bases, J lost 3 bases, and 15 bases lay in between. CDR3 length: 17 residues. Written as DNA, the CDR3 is TGTGCTAGTGGTTTGGTACCAAGGGGCCGGGCCAATCAGCCCCAGCATTTT. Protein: CASGLVPRGRANQPQHF.

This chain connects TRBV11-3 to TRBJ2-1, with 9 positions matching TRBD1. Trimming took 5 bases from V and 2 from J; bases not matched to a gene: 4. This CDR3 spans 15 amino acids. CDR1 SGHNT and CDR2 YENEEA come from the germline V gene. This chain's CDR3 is CASSQDRGAYNEQFF. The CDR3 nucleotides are TGTGCCAGCAGCCAGGACAGGGGAGCCTACAATGAGCAGTTCTTC. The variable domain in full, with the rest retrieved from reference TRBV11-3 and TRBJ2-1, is EAGVVQSPRYKIIEKKQPVAFWCNPISGHNTLYWYLQNLGQGPELLIRYENEEAVDDSQLPKDRFSAERLKGVDSTLKIQPAELGDSAVYLCASSQDRGAYNEQFFGPGTRLTVL.

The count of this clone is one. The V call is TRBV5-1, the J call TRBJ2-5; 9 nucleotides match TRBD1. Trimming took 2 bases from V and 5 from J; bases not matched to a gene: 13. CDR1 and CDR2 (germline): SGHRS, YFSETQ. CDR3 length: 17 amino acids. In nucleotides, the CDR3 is TGCGCCAGCAGCTTAGGACCCAGGACAGGGGTGGAGGAGACCCAGTACTTC. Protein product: CASSLGPRTGVEETQYF. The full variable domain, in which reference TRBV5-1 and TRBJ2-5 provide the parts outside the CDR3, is KAGVTQTPRYLIKTRGQQVTLSCSPISGHRSVSWYQQTPGQGLQFLFEYFSETQRNKGNFPGRFSGRQFSNSRSEMNVSTLELGDSALYLCASSLGPRTGVEETQYFGPGTRLLVL.

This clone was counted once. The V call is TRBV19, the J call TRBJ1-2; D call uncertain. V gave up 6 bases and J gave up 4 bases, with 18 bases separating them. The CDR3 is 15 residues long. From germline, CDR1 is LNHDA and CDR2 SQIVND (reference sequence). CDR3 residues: CASRGSSGKGYGYTF. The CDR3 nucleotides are TGTGCCAGTAGGGGGTCGTCGGGGAAAGGCTATGGCTACACCTTC.

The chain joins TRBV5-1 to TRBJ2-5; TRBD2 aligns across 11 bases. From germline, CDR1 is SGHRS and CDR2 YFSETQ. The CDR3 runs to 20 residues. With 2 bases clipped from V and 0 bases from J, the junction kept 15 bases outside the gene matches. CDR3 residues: CASSLTPSFSSGGYQETQYF. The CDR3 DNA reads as TGCGCCAGCAGCTTAACCCCCTCTTTCTCTAGCGGGGGGTACCAAGAGACCCAGTACTTC.

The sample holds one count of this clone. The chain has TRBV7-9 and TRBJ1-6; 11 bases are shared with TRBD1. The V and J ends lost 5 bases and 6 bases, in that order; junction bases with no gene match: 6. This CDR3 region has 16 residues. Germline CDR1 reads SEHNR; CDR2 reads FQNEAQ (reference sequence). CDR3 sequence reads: CASSPQGTGGNSPLHF. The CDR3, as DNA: TGTGCCAGCAGCCCCCAGGGGACAGGGGGTAATTCACCCCTCCACTTT.

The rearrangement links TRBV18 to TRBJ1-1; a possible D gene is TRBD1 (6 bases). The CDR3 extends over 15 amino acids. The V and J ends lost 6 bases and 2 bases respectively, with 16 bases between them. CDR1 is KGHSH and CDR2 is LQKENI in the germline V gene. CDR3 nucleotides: TGTGCCAGCTCTCCGATCAAGGGGGACAACACTGAAGCTTTCTTT. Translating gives CASSPIKGDNTEAFF.

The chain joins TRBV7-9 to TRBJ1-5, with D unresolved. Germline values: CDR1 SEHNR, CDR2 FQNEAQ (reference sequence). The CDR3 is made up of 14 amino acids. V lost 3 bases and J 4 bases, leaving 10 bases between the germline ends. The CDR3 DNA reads TGTGCCAGCAGCTTGGGCAGAGCAAATCAGCCCCAGCATTTT. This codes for CASSLGRANQPQHF. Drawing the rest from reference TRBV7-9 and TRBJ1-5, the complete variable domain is DTGVSQNPRHKITKRGQNVTFRCDPISEHNRLYWYRQTLGQGPEFLTYFQNEAQLEKSRLLSDRFSAERPKGSFSTLEIQRTEQGDSAMYLCASSLGRANQPQHFGDGTRLSIL.

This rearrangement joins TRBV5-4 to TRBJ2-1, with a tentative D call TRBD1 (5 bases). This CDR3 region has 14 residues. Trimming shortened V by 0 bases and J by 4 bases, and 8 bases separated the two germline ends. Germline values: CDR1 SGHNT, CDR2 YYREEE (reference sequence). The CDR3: CASSLERGYNEQFF. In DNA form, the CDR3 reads TGTGCCAGCAGCTTGGAAAGGGGATACAATGAGCAGTTCTTC.

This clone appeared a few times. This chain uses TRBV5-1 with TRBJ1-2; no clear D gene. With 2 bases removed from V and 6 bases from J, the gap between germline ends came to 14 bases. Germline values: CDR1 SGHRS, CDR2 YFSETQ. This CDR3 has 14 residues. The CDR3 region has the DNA TGCGCCAGCAGCTTCAACCGGGGATTCGATGGCTACACCTTC. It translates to CASSFNRGFDGYTF. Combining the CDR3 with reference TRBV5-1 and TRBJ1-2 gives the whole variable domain KAGVTQTPRYLIKTRGQQVTLSCSPISGHRSVSWYQQTPGQGLQFLFEYFSETQRNKGNFPGRFSGRQFSNSRSEMNVSTLELGDSALYLCASSFNRGFDGYTFGSGTRLTVV.

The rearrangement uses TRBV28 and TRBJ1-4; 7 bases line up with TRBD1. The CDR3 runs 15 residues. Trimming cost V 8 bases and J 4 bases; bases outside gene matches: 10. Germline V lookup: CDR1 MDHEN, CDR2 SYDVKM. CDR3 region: CASGYGTANNEKLFF. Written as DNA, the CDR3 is TGTGCCAGCGGTTACGGGACAGCGAATAATGAAAAACTGTTTTTT.

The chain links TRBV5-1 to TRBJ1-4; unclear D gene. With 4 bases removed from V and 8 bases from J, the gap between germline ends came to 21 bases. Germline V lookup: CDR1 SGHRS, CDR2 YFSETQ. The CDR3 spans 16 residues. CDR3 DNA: TGCGCCAGCAGCCCGGCTAAGACGTTCGTGCGCGAAAAACTGTTTTTT. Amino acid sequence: CASSPAKTFVREKLFF.